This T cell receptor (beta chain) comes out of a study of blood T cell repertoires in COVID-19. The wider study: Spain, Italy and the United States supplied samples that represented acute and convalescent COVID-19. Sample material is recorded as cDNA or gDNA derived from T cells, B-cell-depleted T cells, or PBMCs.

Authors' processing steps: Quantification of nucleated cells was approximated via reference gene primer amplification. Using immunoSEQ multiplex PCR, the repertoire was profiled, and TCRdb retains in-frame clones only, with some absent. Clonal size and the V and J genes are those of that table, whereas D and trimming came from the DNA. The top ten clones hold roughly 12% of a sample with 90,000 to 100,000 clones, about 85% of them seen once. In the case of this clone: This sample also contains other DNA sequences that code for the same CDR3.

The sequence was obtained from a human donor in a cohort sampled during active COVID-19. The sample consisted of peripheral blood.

The CDR3 region has the DNA TGTGCCAGCAGCCTCTCCTACGAGCAGTACTTC. Protein: CASSLSYEQYF. This chain links TRBV7-2 with TRBJ2-7; no firm D call. Germline values: CDR1 SGHTA, CDR2 FQGNSA. This CDR3 region has 11 residues. V lost 5 bases to trimming and J lost 0 bases, with 2 bases between them.